Below are 10 T cell receptor beta chains sequenced from a single sample in a study of blood T cell repertoires in COVID-19 (dated by TCRdb to 2020 to 2021). Libraries were built with the immunoSEQ multiplex PCR assay. TCRdb retrieved this table from immuneACCESS and kept in-frame rearrangements only. Not all clones are present; in checked studies, unresolved V genes account for under half, and no reason is known for the remainder. In all, the sample holds about 140,000 clones, and 81% of those were seen once. Jointly, the top ten make up around 8.8% of the sample. The sequencing input was peripheral blood. These receptors were collected from a human donor in a cohort sampled during active COVID-19.

This chain uses TRBV7-9 with TRBJ2-5, with 10 bases matching TRBD1. This CDR3 is built from 16 residues. V shed 5 bases, J shed 0 bases, and the junction held 6 bases outside the gene matches. Germline V CDR1 and CDR2: SEHNR, FQNEAQ (reference sequence). In DNA, the CDR3 is TGTGCCAGCAGCCGACAGGGGGCGGGGAACCAAGAGACCCAGTACTTC. This sequence encodes CASSRQGAGNQETQYF.

The genes are TRBV5-4 and TRBJ1-3, with D maybe TRBD1 (5 bases). V lost 0 bases and J 0 bases, leaving 7 bases between the germline ends. CDR1 is SGHNT, CDR2 YYREEE, per germline (reference sequence). The CDR3 is made up of 15 amino acids. Written as DNA, the CDR3 is TGTGCCAGCAGCTTGGACAGGACCTCTGGAAACACCATATATTTT. Translation gives CASSLDRTSGNTIYF.

The rearrangement links TRBV5-1 to TRBJ2-2; 12 bases fit TRBD1. Germline V gives CDR1 SGHRS, CDR2 YFSETQ. V gave up 0 bases and J gave up 3 bases; unmatched junction bases: 9. The CDR3 totals 19 residues. DNA for the CDR3: TGCGCCAGCAGCTTGGCCTTGGGACAGGGGGCGCGGGACACCGGGGAGCTGTTTTTT. This encodes CASSLALGQGARDTGELFF. The entire variable domain, with the rest obtained from reference TRBV5-1 and TRBJ2-2, is as follows: KAGVTQTPRYLIKTRGQQVTLSCSPISGHRSVSWYQQTPGQGLQFLFEYFSETQRNKGNFPGRFSGRQFSNSRSEMNVSTLELGDSALYLCASSLALGQGARDTGELFFGEGSRLTVL.

This clone was observed a handful of times. This sequence joins TRBV7-2 and TRBJ2-1; TRBD2 aligns across 16 bases. The CDR3 totals 16 residues. V was pared by 5 bases and J by 12 bases, with 10 bases of the junction left unmatched. The germline CDR1 and CDR2 sequences are SGHTA and FQGNSA. Written as DNA, the CDR3 is TGTGCCAGCAGCGCAACGGGACTAGCGGGAGGGCCGTGGCAGTTCTTC. This sequence encodes CASSATGLAGGPWQFF.

The rearrangement uses TRBV14 and TRBJ1-2; D perhaps matches TRBD1 (5 bases). The germline V and J ends were trimmed by 3 bases and 6 bases, with 17 bases remaining between them. The V gene's germline CDR1 is SGHDN and CDR2 FVKESK. The CDR3 contains 15 residues. The CDR3 region has the DNA TGTGCCAGCAGCCAGCCCGGGGGATCGGTGGATGGCTACACCTTC. Translated, it gives CASSQPGGSVDGYTF.

The chain links TRBV6-2 or TRBV6-3 to TRBJ2-7; tentative D call: TRBD2 (5 bases). The CDR3 is made up of 13 amino acids. Germline CDR1 is MNHEY and CDR2 is SVGEGT. V was clipped by 5 bases and J by 7 bases, with 15 bases between them. The DNA for the CDR3 is TGTGCCAGCAGTCAAACTAGACGAACGGAGCAGTACTTC. It yields the protein CASSQTRRTEQYF.

J is TRBJ1-3 and V is TRBV5-1; maybe TRBD1 (5 bases). The V end was cut by 4 bases, the J end by 6 bases, with 14 bases between. Germline V lookup: CDR1 SGHRS, CDR2 YFSETQ. The CDR3 contains 14 residues. The CDR3 sequence is CASSPGGDQNTIYF. The CDR3 coding sequence is TGCGCCAGCAGCCCGGGAGGGGACCAAAACACCATATATTTT.

This clone was seen more than once but under ten times. The chain recombines TRBV28 with TRBJ1-2; D is unresolved. The CDR3 spans 11 residues. Trimming stripped 6 bases from V and 5 bases from J, with 7 bases between. Germline CDR1 and CDR2: MDHEN and SYDVKM. This CDR3 is CASSVNYGYTF. DNA for the CDR3: TGTGCCAGCAGCGTTAATTATGGCTACACCTTC.

The genes are TRBV10-3 and TRBJ2-7; 7 bases line up with TRBD1. The CDR3 extends over 14 amino acids. V gave up 4 bases and J gave up 5 bases; unmatched junction bases: 8. Germline CDR1 reads ENHRY; CDR2 reads SYGVKD. CDR3 amino acids: CAISGPTGRDEQYF. CDR3 in DNA: TGTGCCATCAGTGGCCCGACAGGGCGGGACGAGCAGTACTTC.

V gene TRBV28 combines with J gene TRBJ2-7; 8 bases match TRBD1. CDR1 and CDR2 (germline): MDHEN, SYDVKM. There are 14 residues in the CDR3. Trimming removed 4 bases from V and 3 bases from J; junction bases left unmatched: 5. The CDR3 region has the DNA TGTGCCAGCAGTTCAGAGGACAGGGACTACGAGCAGTACTTC. Encoded protein: CASSSEDRDYEQYF.